This T cell receptor beta chain came from a study of shared clonotypes between healthy human individuals (dated by TCRdb to the early 2020s). Background for the entire study: The cohort comprised a couple of women and a few men aged 18 to 49 years. For each donor, CD4 naive and CD4 memory were each given three plates, CD8 naive was given two plates, and CD8 memory was given one plate. Blood TCR repertoires of about five healthy adults were deeply sequenced to estimate repertoire size and the extent of clonotype sharing between individuals. Leukapheresis yielded between about 0.85 and 9.5 billion PBMCs per donor. Different laboratories and diverse techniques were used to prepare libraries and sequence TCR repertoires, to increase sequencing depth and limit assay-specific biases. Results and caveats for the whole study, not just this receptor: Estimated clonotype richness was generally larger for naive than for memory subsets. The genetic and exposure-history diversity represented was limited by the small number of donors. Incomplete sequencing was indicated by rarefaction of sorted-subset datasets, despite the large sequencing depth. Across a handful of donors, around 5% of naive CD4, roughly 3.5% of naive CD8, about 2.3% of memory CD4, and roughly 0.41% of memory CD8 clonotypes were shared. Pairwise subsampling indicated that sequencing depth was expected to affect the degree of clonotype sharing among donors. Clonotypes shared by all four sorted-subset donors showed higher generation probabilities than non-shared clonotypes. Sampling was limited to blood, and TCR repertoires in tissue likely differ from TCR repertoires in blood.

Healthy HIV-negative adults with no recently reported acute infections or vaccinations were included as donors. Only Caucasian adults living in Nashville, Tennessee, USA were represented among the donors. CD4+ T cells were enriched by magnetic negative selection, after which naive cells were positively selected on CD45RA and the negative fraction was taken as the memory subset. Blood was collected by leukapheresis, and PBMCs were isolated by Ficoll-Histopaque density gradient centrifugation and then cryopreserved in liquid nitrogen vapor phase. Purity and quantity of every magnetically sorted T cell population were checked by analytical flow cytometry. Genomic DNA was isolated from each sorted fraction and quantified by UV absorbance on a Nanodrop 2000c. TCR CDR3 regions were amplified from genomic DNA by multiplex PCR using the deep immunoSEQ assay. Extracted genomic DNA from each cell subset was distributed evenly across all wells of several immunoSEQ 96-well plates, and each plate was treated as a replicate. For sorted subsets, around 0.2 ug of genomic DNA, equivalent to 25,000 to 35,000 T cell genomes, went into each replicate PCR. The purified libraries were quantified using a Qubit 3.0 fluorometer, sized with a Bioanalyzer 2100, and then quantified again using the KAPA Library Quantification kit. A separate single-read 150-cycle Illumina NextSeq 550 flow cell was used to sequence each immunoSEQ 96-well plate. The original methods were these. Because the immunoSEQ output held only junctional sequences and lacked quality scores, the filtering could not match the filtering applied to full-length reads. To assign V/J genes and CDR3, sequences were annotated using PyIR, a Python wrapper for IgBLAST v1.9, with IMGT germline references. Reads were filtered out if the reads had weak V/J assignments (E-value above 1e-6), no CDR3, stop codons, out-of-frame junctions, or ambiguous translated residues. V3J clonotypes were defined as sequences sharing an identical inferred V gene, J gene, and CDR3 amino acid sequence. Percentage overlap between repertoires was calculated by dividing the number of shared unique clonotypes by the size of the smaller repertoire. Three approaches were used to assess repertoire richness: RTK rarefaction, the Chao1 estimator, and Recon v2.1 estimates of unobserved clonotypes. Generation probabilities for all TCRbeta clonotypes obtained by the gDNA method from a handful of donors were computed using OLGA. TCRdb re-hosts the immuneACCESS table, in-frame sequences only. Its copies lack some clones; in the studies checked, an unresolved V gene accounts for under half of them, and the cause for the rest is not known. That table is the source of V, J and clone size, and D and trimming were worked out from the DNA. Recorded for this sample are 950,000 to 1,100,000 clones; 70% to 80% of them occurred a single time. The ten top clones hold about 1.5% of the sample.

About this clone itself: The antigen it binds to is not known. Base qualities were left out, and no much larger clone turns up one base away.

Specimen: memory CD4+ T cells sorted from blood. The sample's cell subset or site label, decoded: CD45RA-negative fraction. The TCR was taken from a man younger than 30 in good health.

The CDR3 protein: CSGADGNTEAFF. The nucleotide sequence is TGCAGCGGCGCGGACGGGAACACTGAAGCTTTCTTT. The V gene is TRBV29-1 and the J gene is TRBJ1-1; the D gene remains uncertain. CDR1 SQVTM and CDR2 ANQGSEA were looked up in the germline V gene. Spanning cysteine to phenylalanine, the CDR3 consists of 12 amino acids. Only CDR3 DNA remains: 36 bases, in frame from the first base. V loses 7 bases, J loses 1 base, and the germline ends lie 10 bases apart.